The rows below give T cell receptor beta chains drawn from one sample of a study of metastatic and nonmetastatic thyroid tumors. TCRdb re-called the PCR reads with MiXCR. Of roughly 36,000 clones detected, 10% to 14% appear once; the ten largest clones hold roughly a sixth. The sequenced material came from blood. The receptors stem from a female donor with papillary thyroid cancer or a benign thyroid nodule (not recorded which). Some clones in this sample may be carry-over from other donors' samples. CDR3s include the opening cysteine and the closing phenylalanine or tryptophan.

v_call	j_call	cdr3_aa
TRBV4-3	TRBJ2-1	CASSQEPLAGNNEQFF
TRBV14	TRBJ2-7	CASSQTDSRQYF
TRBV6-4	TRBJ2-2	CASSDSQAGELFF
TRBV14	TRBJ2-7	CASSRYLIVAGDRPPPGLEQYF
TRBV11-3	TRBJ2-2	CASSEYRGRNGELFF
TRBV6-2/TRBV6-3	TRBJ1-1	CASTPLVGAREAFF
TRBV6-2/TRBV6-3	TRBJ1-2	CASIPRDRGSPNYGYTF
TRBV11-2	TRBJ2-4	CASSSRGREGDIQYF
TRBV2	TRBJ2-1	CATSLGPALERDNEQFF
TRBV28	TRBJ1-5	CASSFPGGGNQPQHF
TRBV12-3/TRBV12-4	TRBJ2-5	CASSLVAAGGTQYF
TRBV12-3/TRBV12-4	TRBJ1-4	CASSPHRGAGEKLFF
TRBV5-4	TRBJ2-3	CASSLGISSTDTQYF
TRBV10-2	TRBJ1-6	CASSEGTGDRSPLHF
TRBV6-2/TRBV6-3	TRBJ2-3	CASSRQGTDTQYF
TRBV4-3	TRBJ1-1	CASSQMGQGIAEAFF
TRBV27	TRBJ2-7	CASSGTSSSYEQYF
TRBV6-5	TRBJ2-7	CASSYSPYEQYF
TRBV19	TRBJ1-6	CASSAGTGGKNSPLHF
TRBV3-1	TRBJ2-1	CASSRAGDEQFF
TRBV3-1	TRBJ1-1	CASSQAYRGSTEAFF
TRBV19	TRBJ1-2	CVSSWDRTSNYGYTF
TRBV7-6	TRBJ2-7	CASSPAGAPLEQYF
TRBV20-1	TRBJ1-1	CSAYDRGNTEAFF
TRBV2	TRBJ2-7	CASRTGTSDHEQYF
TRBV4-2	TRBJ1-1	CASSQVGVLDTEAFF
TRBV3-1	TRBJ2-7	CASSQGVEGTQQF
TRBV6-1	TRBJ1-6	CASSHDRESSPLHF
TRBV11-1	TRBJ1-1	CASSPRTGMNTEAFF
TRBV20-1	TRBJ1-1	CSARGGEAGPTEAFF
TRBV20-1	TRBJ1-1	CSAPAWRGALF
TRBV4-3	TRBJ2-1	CAGSQDGTSLDEQFF
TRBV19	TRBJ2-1	CATHSGVDEQLF
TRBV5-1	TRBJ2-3	CASSFPPPYSTDTQYF
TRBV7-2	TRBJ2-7	CASRWGYGTYEQYF
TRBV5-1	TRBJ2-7	CASSWTREGPEQYF
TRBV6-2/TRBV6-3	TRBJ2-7	CASSPDSWEQYF
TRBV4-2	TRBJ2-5	CASSQGLAGEEETQYF
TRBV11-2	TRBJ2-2	CASSPQRDTGELFF
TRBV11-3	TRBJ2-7	CASSSKSVDEQYF
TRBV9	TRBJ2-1	CASSAISGTSVNNEQFF
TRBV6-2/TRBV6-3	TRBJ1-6	CASRTARDGASPLHF
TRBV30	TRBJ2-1	CAWEALGHEQFF
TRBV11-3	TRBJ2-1	CASSLDPRSRYNEQFF
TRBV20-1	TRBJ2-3	CSADSSLAVTDTQYF
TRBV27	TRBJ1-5	CASSLTGNQPQHF